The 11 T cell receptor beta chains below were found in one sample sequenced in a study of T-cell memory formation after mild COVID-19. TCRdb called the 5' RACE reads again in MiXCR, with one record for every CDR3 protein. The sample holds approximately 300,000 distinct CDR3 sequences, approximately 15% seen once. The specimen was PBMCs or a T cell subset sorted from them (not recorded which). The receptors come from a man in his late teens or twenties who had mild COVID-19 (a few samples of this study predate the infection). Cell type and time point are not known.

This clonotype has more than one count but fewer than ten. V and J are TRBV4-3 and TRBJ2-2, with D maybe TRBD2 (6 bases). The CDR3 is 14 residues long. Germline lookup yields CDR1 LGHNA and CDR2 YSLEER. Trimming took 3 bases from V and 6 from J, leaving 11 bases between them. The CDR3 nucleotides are TGCGCCAGCAGCCATGCGGAGGGCGCCGGGGAGCTGTTTTTT. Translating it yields CASSHAEGAGELFF.

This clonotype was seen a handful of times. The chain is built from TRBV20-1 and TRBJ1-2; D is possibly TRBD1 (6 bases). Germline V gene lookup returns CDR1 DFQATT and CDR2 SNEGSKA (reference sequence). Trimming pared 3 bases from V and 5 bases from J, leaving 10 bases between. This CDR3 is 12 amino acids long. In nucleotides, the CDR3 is TGCAGTGCTAGGACAGGCTCATATGGCTACACCTTC. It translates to CSARTGSYGYTF.

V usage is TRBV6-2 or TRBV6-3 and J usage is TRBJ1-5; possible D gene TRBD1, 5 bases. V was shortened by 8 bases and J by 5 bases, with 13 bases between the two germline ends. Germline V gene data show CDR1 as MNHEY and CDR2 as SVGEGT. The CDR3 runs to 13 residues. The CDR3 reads CASGQGVHQPQHF. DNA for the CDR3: TGTGCCAGCGGGCAGGGCGTCCATCAGCCCCAGCATTTT.

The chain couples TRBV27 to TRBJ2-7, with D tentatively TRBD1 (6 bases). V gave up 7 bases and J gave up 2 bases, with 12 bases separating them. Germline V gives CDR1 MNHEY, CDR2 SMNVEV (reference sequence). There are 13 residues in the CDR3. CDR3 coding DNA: TGTGCCAGCACTTCCCGGGACACCTACGAGCAGTACTTC. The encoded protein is CASTSRDTYEQYF.

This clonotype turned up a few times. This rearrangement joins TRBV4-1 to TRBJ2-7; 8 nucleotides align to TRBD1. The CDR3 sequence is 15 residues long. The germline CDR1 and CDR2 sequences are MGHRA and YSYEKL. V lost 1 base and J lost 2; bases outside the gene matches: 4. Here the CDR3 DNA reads TGCGCCAGCAGCCAAGCCTACAGGGGGACCTACGAGCAGTACGTC. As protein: CASSQAYRGTYEQYV.

The CDR3 DNA follows: TGCGCCAGCAGCTTGGGCGGGGCCGACGAGCAGTACGTC. This gives the protein CASSLGGADEQYV. The V and J genes are TRBV5-1 and TRBJ2-7; maybe TRBD2 (6 bases). Germline CDR1 and CDR2: SGHRS and YFSETQ. The CDR3 is made up of 13 amino acids. The V end lost 0 bases, the J end lost 5 bases, and 9 bases lay between the germline ends.

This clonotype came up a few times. The CDR3 sequence: CASSSPGDVETQYF. CDR3 bases: TGTGCCAGCAGCTCTCCGGGGGACGTGGAGACCCAGTACTTC. The V gene is TRBV7-9, the J gene TRBJ2-5, with D maybe TRBD2 (6 bases). There are 14 residues in the CDR3. Germline CDR1 is SEHNR and CDR2 is FQNEAQ (reference sequence). Trimming stripped 4 bases from V and 5 bases from J, with 14 bases between.

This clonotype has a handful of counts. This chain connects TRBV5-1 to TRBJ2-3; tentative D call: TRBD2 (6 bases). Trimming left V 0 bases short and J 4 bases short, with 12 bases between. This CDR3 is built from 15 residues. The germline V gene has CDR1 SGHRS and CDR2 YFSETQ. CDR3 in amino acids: CASSLAGSYADTQYF. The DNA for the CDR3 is TGCGCCAGCAGCTTGGCCGGGAGCTACGCAGATACGCAGTATTTT.

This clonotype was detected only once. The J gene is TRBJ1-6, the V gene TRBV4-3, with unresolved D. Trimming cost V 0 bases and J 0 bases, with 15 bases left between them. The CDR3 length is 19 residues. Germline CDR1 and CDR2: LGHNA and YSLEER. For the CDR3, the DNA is TGCGCCAGCAGCCAAGAAGTACCGCGTCCGAGCTCCTATAATTCACCCCTCCACTTT. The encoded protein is CASSQEVPRPSSYNSPLHF.

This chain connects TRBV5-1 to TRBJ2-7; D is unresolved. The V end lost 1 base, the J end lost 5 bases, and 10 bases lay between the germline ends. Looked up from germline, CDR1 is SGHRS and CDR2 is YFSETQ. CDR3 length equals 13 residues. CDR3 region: CASSLLGNHEQYF. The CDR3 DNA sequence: TGCGCCAGCAGCTTGCTAGGGAACCACGAGCAGTACTTC.

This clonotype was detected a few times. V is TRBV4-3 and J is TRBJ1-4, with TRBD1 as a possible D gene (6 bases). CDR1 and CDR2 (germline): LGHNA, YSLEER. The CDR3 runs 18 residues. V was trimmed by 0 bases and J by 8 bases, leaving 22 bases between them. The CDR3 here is CASSQDPPAGAMGEKLFF. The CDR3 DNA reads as TGCGCCAGCAGCCAAGATCCTCCGGCGGGGGCGATGGGGGAAAAACTGTTTTTT.